This T cell receptor (beta chain) was identified during a study of cytomegalovirus exposure and HLA in healthy donors. The PCR ran on 60 Vbeta and 13 Jbeta primers. TCRdb's table, derived via immunoSEQ multiplex PCR, lists solely in-frame clones and lacks some. The table records 150,000 to 250,000 clones, around 85% of them present only once. Germline values: CDR1 SGHAT, CDR2 FQNNGV. This CDR3 is 14 amino acids long. Trimming shortened V by 5 bases and J by 10 bases, and 18 bases separated the two germline ends. Study conclusions and caveats: A link between a missense DCLRE1C variant and TCR beta V- and J-gene trimming emerged from a later analysis. Rarity marked most TCR sequences, yet some public TCRs occurred in many donors. It was only CMV serostatus that was available as immune exposure information.

As to this clone: The antigen is not known.

This receptor was identified in a woman aged 45 to 65 in good health and CMV-seronegative. This rearrangement joins TRBV11-2 to TRBJ2-1, with TRBD2 as a possible D gene (5 bases). Sequencing input: PBMCs. The CDR3 reads CASSPRTAPGEQFF. The CDR3 DNA is TGTGCCAGCAGCCCCCGGACGGCCCCGGGGGAGCAGTTCTTC.